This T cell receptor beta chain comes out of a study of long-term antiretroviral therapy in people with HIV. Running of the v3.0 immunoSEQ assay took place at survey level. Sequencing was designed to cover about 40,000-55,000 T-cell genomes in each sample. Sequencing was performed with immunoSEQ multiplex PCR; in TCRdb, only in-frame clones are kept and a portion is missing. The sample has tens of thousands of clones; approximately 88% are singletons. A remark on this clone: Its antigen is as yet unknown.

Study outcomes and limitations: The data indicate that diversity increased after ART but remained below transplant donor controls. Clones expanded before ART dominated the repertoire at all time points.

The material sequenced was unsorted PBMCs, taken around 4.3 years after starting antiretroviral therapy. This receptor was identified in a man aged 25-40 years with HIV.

CDR3 DNA sequence: TGCGCCAGCAGCTTGCAAGCGCAGAGCTCCTACAATGAGCAGTTCTTC. Translating gives CASSLQAQSSYNEQFF. The chain has TRBV5-1 and TRBJ2-1; D gene uncertain. CDR3 length equals 16 residues. In germline, CDR1 is SGHRS, CDR2 YFSETQ. V lost 1 base and J 0 bases, leaving 11 bases between the germline ends.